This T cell receptor (beta chain) originates from a study of blood T cell repertoires in COVID-19. Germline assignment: CDR1 SGHVS and CDR2 FQNEAQ. This CDR3 region has 14 residues. V trimming: 1 base; J trimming: 4 bases; junction bases outside the gene matches: 1. The repertoire was sequenced with immunoSEQ multiplex PCR; TCRdb's copy has only in-frame clones and lacks some. The data contain 150,000 to 200,000 clones, approximately 88% of them singletons. The material sequenced was PBMCs or T cells enriched from blood (not recorded which). The receptor comes from a woman aged 55-70 years who had recovered from COVID-19. The gene calls are TRBV7-8 and TRBJ2-1; TRBD2 agrees at 7 bases. This CDR3 is CASSLDGRYNEQFF. In DNA form, the CDR3 reads TGTGCCAGCAGCTTAGACGGGAGGTACAATGAGCAGTTCTTC. The complete variable domain, with remaining parts taken from reference TRBV7-8 and TRBJ2-1, reads GAGVSQSPRYKVAKRGQDVALRCDPISGHVSLFWYQQALGQGPEFLTYFQNEAQLDKSGLPSDRFFAERPEGSVSTLKIQRTQQEDSAVYLCASSLDGRYNEQFFGPGTRLTVL.